The next 5 T cell receptor beta chains were all read from a single sample in a study of monozygotic twins with inflammatory bowel disease. TCRdb reprocessed the 5' RACE reads; each CDR3 protein has one entry and no DNA is given. Listed are approximately 400,000 distinct CDR3 sequences; less than 2.5% falls within the top ten. Sequencing input: blood. All receptors come from a human donor with ulcerative colitis or Crohn's disease, or a healthy co-twin of an affected twin (not recorded which).

The chain employs TRBV5-1 and TRBJ2-7. This CDR3 has 12 residues. CDR1 is SGHRS, CDR2 YFSETQ, per germline. The CDR3 here is CASSFNRYEQYF.

The rearrangement joins TRBV11-2 to TRBJ2-5; lacking DNA, the TRBD2 call made by TCRdb goes unchecked. The CDR3 contains 18 residues. CDR1 SGHAT and CDR2 FQNNGV come from the germline V gene. The CDR3 region is CASSLESLAGILLETQYF.

The rearrangement links TRBV7-9 to TRBJ1-2. Looked up from germline, CDR1 is SEHNR and CDR2 is FQNEAQ (reference sequence). The CDR3 sequence is 14 residues long. CDR3: CASSPLAAHYDYTF. Based on the CDR3 plus reference TRBV7-9 and TRBJ1-2, the full variable domain is DTGVSQNPRHKITKRGQNVTFRCDPISEHNRLYWYRQTLGQGPEFLTYFQNEAQLEKSRLLSDRFSAERPKGSFSTLEIQRTEQGDSAMYLCASSPLAAHYDYTFGSGTRLTVV.

The chain has TRBV11-2 and TRBJ1-6. Germline V gene lookup returns CDR1 SGHAT and CDR2 FQNNGV. The CDR3 runs 18 residues. CDR3 loop: CASSDPGTGSSYNSPLHF.

The chain has TRBV20-1 and TRBJ2-5; TCRdb's D gene call, TRBD2, goes unchecked for lack of DNA. The CDR3 runs to 15 residues. The V gene's germline CDR1 is DFQATT and CDR2 SNEGSKA (reference sequence). The CDR3 region is CSASRIAGGFKTQYF.